The present entry profiles one T cell receptor beta chain with its context. What was sequenced were expressed TCRB transcripts, since all of the isolated RNA had been reverse transcribed. Method: immunoSEQ multiplex PCR; TCRdb's copy keeps in-frame clones and lacks some. The profile shows 150,000 to 200,000 clones, about 12% of them singletons. This record comes from a study of beta chain features in type 1 diabetes. The V gene's germline CDR1 is ENHRY and CDR2 SYGVKD. The ends were cut back, 0 bases at V and 5 bases at J, with 10 bases in the middle. CDR3 length equals 14 residues. The chain uses TRBV10-3 and TRBJ1-2; perhaps TRBD1 as D (5 bases). The sequence was collected from a woman between 18 and 29 years old in good health. Sequenced: central memory CD4+ T cells from blood. DNA for the CDR3: TGTGCCATCAGTGAGTCGGGGCAGTCATATGGCTACACCTTC. Its protein is CAISESGQSYGYTF.